The 17 T cell receptor beta chains presented below share a single source sample, sequenced in a study of patients and donors after allogeneic stem cell transplantation. From the RT-PCR reads, TCRdb called clonotypes with MiXCR, one entry per CDR3 protein. The data hold approximately 200,000 distinct CDR3 sequences, with around two fifths observed a single time. The sample comprised blood, either unsorted or a sorted T cell fraction (not recorded which). The source of these receptors is a human donor who was either an allogeneic HSCT recipient or a stem cell or donor lymphocyte infusion donor (not recorded which). It is not recorded whose cells these are; they may come from a transplant donor.

This clonotype showed up just a few times. This sequence joins TRBV5-1 and TRBJ2-1; 9 bases are a match to TRBD2. The CDR3 runs 14 residues. V was pared by 6 bases and J by 5 bases, with 6 bases of the junction left unmatched. Germline CDR1 and CDR2: SGHRS and YFSETQ. DNA of the CDR3: TGCGCCAGCAAAATAGCGGGAGCCCACAATGAGCAGTTCTTC. It codes for CASKIAGAHNEQFF.

The chain combines TRBV2 with TRBJ1-1; D ambiguous. Germline V gene sequence: CDR1 SNHLY, CDR2 FYNNEI. Trimming removed 11 bases at V and 2 bases at J, with 18 bases between. The CDR3 loop spans 14 amino acids. The CDR3 DNA follows: TGTGCCCCCAGGCCCGGGGAAGAAAACACTGAAGCTTTCTTT. Encoded protein: CAPRPGEENTEAFF.

The chain has TRBV29-1 and TRBJ2-1; 10 bases match TRBD2. CDR1 is SQVTM and CDR2 is ANQGSEA in the germline V gene. This CDR3 is built from 13 residues. J lost 9 bases, V lost 4 bases, and 6 bases had no gene match. Here the CDR3 DNA reads TGCAGCGTTGGAGCGGGAGGGAGGATTGAGCAGTTCTTC. It translates to CSVGAGGRIEQFF.

This clonotype was seen a handful of times. J is TRBJ1-1 and V is TRBV27; possible D gene TRBD1, 6 bases. The CDR3 is 14 residues long. V was shortened by 9 bases and J by 1 base, with 15 bases between the two germline ends. CDR1 is MNHEY, CDR2 SMNVEV, per germline (reference sequence). The CDR3 DNA reads as TGTGCCAGTGAACCACAGGGAACGAACACTGAAGCTTTCTTT. It translates to CASEPQGTNTEAFF.

Comment on this clonotype: The CDR3 end shows no conserved phenylalanine or tryptophan, and so a read error is likely. The DNA is left out, because the CDR3 cannot be placed on it with certainty; the CDR3 is given as TCRdb lists it. The chain couples TRBV21-1 to TRBJ1-3. TRBV21-1 is a recognized pseudogene. The CDR3 length equals 15 residues, ends included. The CDR3 sequence: CASSKEADPGNTIYL.

This clonotype was observed a handful of times. The chain recombines TRBV9 with TRBJ1-5; D call uncertain. This CDR3 is built from 14 residues. The germline V and J ends were trimmed by 0 bases and 4 bases, with 8 bases remaining between them. Looked up from germline, CDR1 is SGDLS and CDR2 is YYNGEE. The CDR3 DNA reads as TGTGCCAGCAGCGTAGACAGTATTAATCAGCCCCAGCATTTT. Translated: CASSVDSINQPQHF.

This chain joins TRBV12-3 or TRBV12-4 and TRBJ1-3; D is possibly TRBD1 (5 bases). This CDR3 contains 16 residues. Trimming cost V 6 bases and J 3 bases, with 18 bases left between them. CDR3 region: CASSPSSAGHGNTIYF. The CDR3 bases are TGTGCCAGCAGCCCTTCAAGCGCGGGGCATGGAAACACCATATATTTT.

Here the CDR3 reads CASSLSSTVFDTEAFF. The CDR3 bases are TGTGCCAGCAGCTTATCCTCTACAGTTTTTGACACTGAAGCTTTCTTT. This chain connects TRBV5-6 to TRBJ1-1; D is uncertain. The CDR3 totals 16 residues. Germline-derived CDR1 and CDR2 are SGHDT and YYEEEE. V was cut by 2 bases and J by 3 bases, with 17 bases left in between.

The V gene is TRBV6-6, the J gene TRBJ1-3; D ambiguous. Trimming shortened V by 1 base and J by 4 bases, and 2 bases separated the two germline ends. Germline V gives CDR1 MNHNY, CDR2 SVGAGI (reference sequence). The CDR3 runs to 12 residues. The CDR3 loop is CASSYLGNTIYF. CDR3 nucleotide sequence: TGTGCCAGCAGTTACTTGGGAAACACCATATATTTT.

CDR3: CSARDGPRLQETQYF. The CDR3 DNA reads as TGCAGTGCTAGGGATGGTCCCCGTCTCCAAGAGACCCAGTACTTC. This sequence joins TRBV20-1 and TRBJ2-5; D uncertain. The CDR3 length is 15 residues. Trimming took 3 bases from V and 1 from J, leaving 15 bases between them. Germline CDR1 reads DFQATT; CDR2 reads SNEGSKA (reference sequence).

The rearrangement links TRBV4-1 to TRBJ1-1; TRBD1 is a possible D gene (5 bases). This CDR3 is 15 amino acids long. V lost 5 bases and J 4 bases, leaving 17 bases between the germline ends. Germline lookup yields CDR1 MGHRA and CDR2 YSYEKL. CDR3 nucleotides: TGCGCCAGCAGCACCCTCCAGGGAGGGACCACTGAAGCTTTCTTT. Protein product: CASSTLQGGTTEAFF.

This clonotype was counted once. The CDR3 here is CASSLAWPYTGELFF. The DNA for the CDR3 is TGTGCCAGCAGCTTGGCTTGGCCCTACACCGGGGAGCTGTTTTTT. This chain joins TRBV5-4 and TRBJ2-2; D ambiguous. V lost 0 bases, J lost 3 bases, and 9 bases lay in between. CDR3 length: 15 residues. The germline V gene encodes CDR1 SGHNT and CDR2 YYREEE (reference sequence).

This clonotype was counted a few times. This sequence joins TRBV5-1 and TRBJ2-1, with 8 nucleotides matching TRBD2. V lost 2 bases and J lost 6; bases outside the gene matches: 7. CDR3 length equals 15 residues. Germline V gene sequence: CDR1 SGHRS, CDR2 YFSETQ. CDR3 amino acids: CASSFTGTSGNEQFF. CDR3 coding DNA: TGCGCCAGCAGCTTCACCGGGACTAGTGGCAATGAGCAGTTCTTC.

The chain is built from TRBV6-5 and TRBJ1-1; no clear D gene. The CDR3 consists of 15 residues. V was shortened by 5 bases and J by 4 bases, with 17 bases between the two germline ends. The germline V gene encodes CDR1 MNHEY and CDR2 SVGAGI. The CDR3: CASSESDGLRTEAFF. CDR3 sequence (DNA): TGTGCCAGCAGTGAATCCGACGGGCTACGCACTGAAGCTTTCTTT.

The CDR3, as DNA: TGCGCCAGCAGCCTTGGCGCGGTCAGACCCCCTTTAGGTGAAGCTTTCTTT. Translating it yields CASSLGAVRPPLGEAFF. V is TRBV5-1 and J is TRBJ1-1; unclear D gene. This CDR3 has 17 residues. In germline, CDR1 is SGHRS, CDR2 YFSETQ. Trimming pared 4 bases from V and 7 bases from J, leaving 26 bases between.

The chain joins TRBV4-1 to TRBJ2-7; maybe TRBD1 (5 bases). The germline V and J ends were trimmed by 0 bases and 6 bases, with 12 bases remaining between them. CDR1 and CDR2 from the germline V gene are MGHRA and YSYEKL. This CDR3 has 14 residues. As DNA, the CDR3 is TGCGCCAGCAGCCAAGAGAAACCAGGGCTCGAGCAGTACTTC. It encodes CASSQEKPGLEQYF.

The V and J genes are TRBV4-3 and TRBJ2-3; D is undetermined. Trimming stripped 1 base from V and 2 bases from J, with 10 bases between. CDR1 and CDR2 (germline): LGHNA, YSLEER. This CDR3 contains 15 residues. CDR3 protein: CASSQGGGNTDTQYF. CDR3 DNA sequence: TGCGCCAGCAGCCAAGGTGGCGGCAACACAGATACGCAGTATTTT.